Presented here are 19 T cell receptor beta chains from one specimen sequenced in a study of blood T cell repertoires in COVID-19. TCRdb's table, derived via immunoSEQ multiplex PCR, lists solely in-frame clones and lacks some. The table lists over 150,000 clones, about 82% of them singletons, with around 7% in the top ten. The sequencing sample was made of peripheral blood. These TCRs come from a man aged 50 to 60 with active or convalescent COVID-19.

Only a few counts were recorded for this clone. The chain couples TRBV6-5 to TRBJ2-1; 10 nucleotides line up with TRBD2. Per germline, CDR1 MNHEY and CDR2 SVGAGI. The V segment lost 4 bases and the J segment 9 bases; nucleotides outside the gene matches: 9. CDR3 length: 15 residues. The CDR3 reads CASSFSGRTRGEQFF. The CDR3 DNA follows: TGTGCCAGCAGTTTTAGCGGGAGGACGCGTGGTGAGCAGTTCTTC.

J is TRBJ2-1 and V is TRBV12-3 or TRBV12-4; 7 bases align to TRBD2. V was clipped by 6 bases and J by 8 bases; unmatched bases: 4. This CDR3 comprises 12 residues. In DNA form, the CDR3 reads TGTGCCAGCAGCTCTAGCGGTGATGAGCAGTTCTTC. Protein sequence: CASSSSGDEQFF.

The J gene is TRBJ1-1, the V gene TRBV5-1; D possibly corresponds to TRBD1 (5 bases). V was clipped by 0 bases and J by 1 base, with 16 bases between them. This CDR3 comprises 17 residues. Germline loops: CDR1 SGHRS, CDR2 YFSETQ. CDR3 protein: CASSLVGAASWNTEAFF. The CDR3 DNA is TGCGCCAGCAGCTTGGTAGGGGCAGCGTCCTGGAACACTGAAGCTTTCTTT.

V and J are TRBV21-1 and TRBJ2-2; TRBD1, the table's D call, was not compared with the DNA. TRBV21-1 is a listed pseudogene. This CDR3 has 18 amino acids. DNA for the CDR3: TGTGCCAGCTCCCCGAGGGACAGCCCTCCTGGTGGCACCGGGGAGCTGTTTTTT. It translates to CASSPRDSPPGGTGELFF.

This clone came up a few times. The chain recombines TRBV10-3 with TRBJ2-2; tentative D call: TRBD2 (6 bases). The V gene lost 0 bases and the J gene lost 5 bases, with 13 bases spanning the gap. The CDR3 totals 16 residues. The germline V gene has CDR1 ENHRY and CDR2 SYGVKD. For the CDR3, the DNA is TGTGCCATCAGTGAGTCTTCCGGGGGAGGTACCGGGGAGCTGTTTTTT. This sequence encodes CAISESSGGGTGELFF.

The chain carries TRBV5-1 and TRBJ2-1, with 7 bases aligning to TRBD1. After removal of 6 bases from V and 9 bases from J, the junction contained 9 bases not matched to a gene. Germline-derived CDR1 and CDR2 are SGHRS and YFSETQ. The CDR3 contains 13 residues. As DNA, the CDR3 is TGCGCCAGCACCGACAGGGATGACGGTGAGCAGTTCTTC. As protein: CASTDRDDGEQFF.

This CDR3 is CASSVIFTGAYNEKLFF. CDR3 bases: TGTGCCAGCAGTGTAATCTTTACTGGGGCCTATAATGAAAAACTGTTTTTT. V and J are TRBV2 and TRBJ1-4; D possibly corresponds to TRBD1 (5 bases). Deletions cut 4 bases from V and 4 bases from J, with 19 bases between. Germline loops: CDR1 SNHLY, CDR2 FYNNEI. The CDR3 loop spans 17 amino acids. The full variable domain, completed using reference TRBV2 and TRBJ1-4, is EPEVTQTPSHQVTQMGQEVILRCVPISNHLYFYWYRQILGQKVEFLVSFYNNEISEKSEIFDDQFSVERPDGSNFTLKIRSTKLEDSAMYFCASSVIFTGAYNEKLFFGSGTQLSVL.

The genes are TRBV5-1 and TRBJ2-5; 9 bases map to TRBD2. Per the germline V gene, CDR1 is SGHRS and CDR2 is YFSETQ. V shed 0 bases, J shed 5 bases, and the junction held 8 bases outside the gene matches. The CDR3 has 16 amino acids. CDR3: CASSLAGSGSVETQYF. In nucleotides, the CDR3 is TGCGCCAGCAGCTTGGCGGGTAGCGGGAGTGTGGAGACCCAGTACTTC.

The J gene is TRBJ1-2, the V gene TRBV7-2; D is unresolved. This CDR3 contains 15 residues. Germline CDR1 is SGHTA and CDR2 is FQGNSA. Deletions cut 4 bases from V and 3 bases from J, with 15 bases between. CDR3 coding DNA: TGTGCCAGCAGCTCGAGGGTCTTACGACACTATGGCTACACCTTC. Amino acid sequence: CASSSRVLRHYGYTF. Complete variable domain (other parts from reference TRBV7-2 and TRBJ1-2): GAGVSQSPSNKVTEKGKDVELRCDPISGHTALYWYRQSLGQGLEFLIYFQGNSAPDKSGLPSDRFSAERTGGSVSTLTIQRTQQEDSAVYLCASSSRVLRHYGYTFGSGTRLTVV.

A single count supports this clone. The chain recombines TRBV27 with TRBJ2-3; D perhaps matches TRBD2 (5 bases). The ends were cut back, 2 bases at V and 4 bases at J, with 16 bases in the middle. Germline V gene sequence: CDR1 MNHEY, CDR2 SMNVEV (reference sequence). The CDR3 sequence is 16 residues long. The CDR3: CASSLLGTPGADTQYF. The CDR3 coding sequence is TGTGCCAGCAGTTTACTGGGCACCCCCGGGGCAGATACGCAGTATTTT.

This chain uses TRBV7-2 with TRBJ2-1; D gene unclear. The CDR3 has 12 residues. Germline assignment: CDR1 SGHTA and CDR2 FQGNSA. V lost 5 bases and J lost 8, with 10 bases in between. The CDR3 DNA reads TGTGCCAGCAGCCCCGGTAGCTATGAGCAGTTCTTC. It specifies CASSPGSYEQFF.

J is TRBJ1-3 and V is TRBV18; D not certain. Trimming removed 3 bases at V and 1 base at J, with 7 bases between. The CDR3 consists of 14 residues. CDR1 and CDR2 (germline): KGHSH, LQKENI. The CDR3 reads CASSPTTSGNTIYF. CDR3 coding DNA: TGTGCCAGCTCACCGACAACATCTGGAAACACCATATATTTT.

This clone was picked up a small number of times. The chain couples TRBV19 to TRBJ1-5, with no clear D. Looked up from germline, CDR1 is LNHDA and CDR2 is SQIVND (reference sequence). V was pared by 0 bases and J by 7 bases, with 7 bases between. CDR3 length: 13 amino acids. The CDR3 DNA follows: TGTGCCAGTAGTATAGATGGAGACCAGCCCCAGCATTTT. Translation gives CASSIDGDQPQHF.

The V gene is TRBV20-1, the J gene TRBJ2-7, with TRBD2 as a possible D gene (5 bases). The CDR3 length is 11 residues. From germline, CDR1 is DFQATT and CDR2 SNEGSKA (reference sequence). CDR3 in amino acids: CSVAGDAEQYF. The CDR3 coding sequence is TGCAGCGTTGCCGGGGATGCCGAGCAGTACTTC.

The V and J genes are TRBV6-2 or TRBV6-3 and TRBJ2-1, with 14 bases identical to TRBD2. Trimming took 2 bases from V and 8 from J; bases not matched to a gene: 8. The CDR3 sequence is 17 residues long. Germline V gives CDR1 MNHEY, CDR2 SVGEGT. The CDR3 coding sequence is TGTGCCAGCAGTTACATGGGACTAGCGGGAGAAGGCGATGAGCAGTTCTTC. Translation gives CASSYMGLAGEGDEQFF.

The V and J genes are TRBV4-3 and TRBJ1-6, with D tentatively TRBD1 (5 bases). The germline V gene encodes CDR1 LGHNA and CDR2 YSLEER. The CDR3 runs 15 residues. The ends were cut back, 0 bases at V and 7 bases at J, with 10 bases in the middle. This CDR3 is CASSQEGVWNSPLHF. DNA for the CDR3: TGCGCCAGCAGCCAAGAAGGGGTATGGAATTCACCCCTCCACTTT.

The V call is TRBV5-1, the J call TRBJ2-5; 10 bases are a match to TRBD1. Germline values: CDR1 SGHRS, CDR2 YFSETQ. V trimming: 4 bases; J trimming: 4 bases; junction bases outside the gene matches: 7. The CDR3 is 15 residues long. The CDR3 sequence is CASSLIDRGLETQYF. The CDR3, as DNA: TGCGCCAGCAGCCTAATAGACAGGGGGCTAGAGACCCAGTACTTC.

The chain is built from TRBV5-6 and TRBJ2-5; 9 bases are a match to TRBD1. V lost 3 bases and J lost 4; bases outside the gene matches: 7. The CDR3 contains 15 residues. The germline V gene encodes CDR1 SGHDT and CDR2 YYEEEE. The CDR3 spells CASSSRDRVPETQYF. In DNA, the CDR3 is TGTGCCAGCAGCTCCCGGGACAGGGTCCCAGAGACCCAGTACTTC.

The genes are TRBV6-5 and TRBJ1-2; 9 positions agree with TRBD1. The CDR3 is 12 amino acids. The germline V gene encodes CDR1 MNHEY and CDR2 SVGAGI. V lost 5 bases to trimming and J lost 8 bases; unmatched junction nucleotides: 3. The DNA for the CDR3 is TGTGCCAGCAGTCGGACAGGGGAAGGCTACACCTTC. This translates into CASSRTGEGYTF.